The 12 T cell receptor beta chains below all came from one sample that was sequenced in a study of OX40 agonist ivuxolimab in advanced cancers. The library was generated by the immunoSEQ multiplex PCR assay. The table comes from immuneACCESS by way of TCRdb, which keeps in-frame sequences with V and J called. Part of the clones is missing from these tables; in studies checked, under half for an unresolved V gene and the rest for unknown reasons. Here the sample has approximately 61,000 clones; approximately 80% occur a single time. The ten top clones hold approximately 2% of the sample. This sample comprised CD4+ or CD8+ T cells sorted from blood, obtained in a trial of the OX40 agonist ivuxolimab. These receptors all stem from an adult with an advanced solid tumor such as melanoma, head and neck, liver or kidney cancer.

This clone has just one count. J is TRBJ2-3 and V is TRBV5-1; no clear D. This CDR3 has 12 residues. Germline lookup yields CDR1 SGHRS and CDR2 YFSETQ. V was clipped by 0 bases and J by 4 bases, with 3 bases between them. This CDR3 is CASSLVSDTQYF. In nucleotides, the CDR3 is TGCGCCAGCAGCTTGGTCTCAGATACGCAGTATTTT.

V usage is TRBV27 and J usage is TRBJ1-2, with a weak D call TRBD1 (5 bases). This CDR3 region has 15 residues. The germline V and J ends were trimmed by 2 bases and 4 bases, with 14 bases remaining between them. Germline values: CDR1 MNHEY, CDR2 SMNVEV (reference sequence). CDR3 in DNA: TGTGCCAGCAGTTTAAAGGCCGTGGGGGGCTATGGCTACACCTTC. This translates into CASSLKAVGGYGYTF.

The chain has TRBV6-1 and TRBJ1-6; 7 bases match TRBD1. V gave up 11 bases and J gave up 8 bases; unmatched junction bases: 12. The CDR3 sequence is 14 residues long. From germline, CDR1 is MNHNS and CDR2 SASEGT. In DNA form, the CDR3 reads TGTGCCGCTTCATCTCCAGGGGGGTATTCACCCCTCCACTTT. As protein: CAASSPGGYSPLHF.

This chain connects TRBV27 to TRBJ2-5; the D gene is possibly TRBD2 (5 bases). Trimming stripped 3 bases from V and 0 bases from J, with 11 bases between. The CDR3 runs to 15 residues. CDR1 and CDR2 from the germline V gene are MNHEY and SMNVEV (reference sequence). The CDR3 DNA is TGTGCCAGCAGTTTCCATCACGGGGACCAAGAGACCCAGTACTTC. It specifies CASSFHHGDQETQYF.

This clone was seen only once. The chain combines TRBV5-8 with TRBJ1-1; 7 bases align to TRBD1. The V and J ends lost 4 bases and 4 bases, in that order; junction bases with no gene match: 7. The length of the CDR3 is 14 residues. Germline-derived CDR1 and CDR2 are SGHTS and YDEGEE. The CDR3 nucleotides are TGTGCCAGCAGCCACAACCGGGACAGCACTGAAGCTTTCTTT. It codes for CASSHNRDSTEAFF.

This chain links TRBV2 with TRBJ2-5; D is undetermined. Germline loops: CDR1 SNHLY, CDR2 FYNNEI. The CDR3 covers 16 residues. V was cut by 1 base and J by 2 bases, with 14 bases left in between. CDR3 sequence (DNA): TGTGCCAGCAGTGAAGGGAGTACGGCGCCTCAAGAGACCCAGTACTTC. Its protein is CASSEGSTAPQETQYF.

A word on this clone: At one of its ends the junction is not consistent with the germline gene, which may arise from a read error. The chain is built from TRBV6-5 and TRBJ1-3, with TRBD1 matching over 9 bases. Per the germline V gene, CDR1 is MNHEY and CDR2 is SVGAGI. The length of the CDR3 is 16 residues. CDR3 amino acids: CASSYSRPTGGNAIYF. CDR3 nucleotides: TGTGCCAGCAGTTACTCGCGCCCGACAGGGGGAAACGCCATATATTTT.

In its sample, this clone was seen a few times. The chain employs TRBV2 and TRBJ2-7; 8 bases agree with TRBD1. This CDR3 has 13 amino acids. The V segment lost 5 bases and the J segment 6 bases; nucleotides outside the gene matches: 6. CDR1 is SNHLY and CDR2 is FYNNEI in the germline V gene. The DNA of the CDR3 is TGTGCCAGCAGTAATAACAGGGGGAGCGAGCAGTACTTC. Translating it yields CASSNNRGSEQYF.

V is TRBV18 and J is TRBJ2-2; TRBD2 is a possible D gene (6 bases). Germline assignment: CDR1 KGHSH and CDR2 LQKENI. Between the trimmed V and J ends, which lost 3 bases and 4 bases, there was a span of 15 bases. This CDR3 comprises 16 residues. CDR3 bases: TGTGCCAGCTCACCGATCGGGGGTGAATCCACCGGGGAGCTGTTTTTT. This gives the protein CASSPIGGESTGELFF.

This chain links TRBV7-2 with TRBJ1-6; D is uncertain. The CDR3 consists of 15 residues. The V gene lost 8 bases and the J gene lost 0 bases, with 11 bases spanning the gap. Germline CDR1 and CDR2: SGHTA and FQGNSA. CDR3: CASAPPTSYNSPLHF. The CDR3 DNA follows: TGTGCCAGCGCCCCCCCGACCTCCTATAATTCACCCCTCCACTTT.

The CDR3 reads CASSFRTDEKLFF. For the CDR3, the DNA is TGTGCCAGCAGCTTCCGGACAGATGAAAAACTGTTTTTT. The V and J genes are TRBV13 and TRBJ1-4; tentatively, D is TRBD1 (6 bases). The V end was cut by 3 bases, the J end by 6 bases, with 8 bases between. This CDR3 has 13 amino acids. Germline-derived CDR1 and CDR2 are PRHDT and FYEKMQ (reference sequence).

The V and J genes are TRBV7-2 and TRBJ1-2; TRBD1 agrees at 7 bases. CDR3 length: 12 amino acids. The trim removed 3 bases at V and 8 bases at J, leaving 3 bases unmatched. CDR1 and CDR2 from the germline V gene are SGHTA and FQGNSA. The CDR3 sequence is CASSFDRDGYTF. CDR3 in DNA: TGTGCCAGCAGCTTCGACAGGGACGGCTACACCTTC.